This T cell receptor beta chain was retrieved from a study of CD8+CD57+ T cells in acquired aplastic anemia. For sequencing, patients were chosen who had shown expansion of CD8+CD57+ cells by flow cytometry. Every one of the patients had aplastic anemia (severe, acquired). It was genomic DNA that served as the template for profiling TCR beta VDJ and CDR3. Using its own MiXCR run on the reads, TCRdb lists one record per CDR3 protein. The sample shows under 350,000 distinct CDR3 sequences, 45% to 65% of them seen only once. The CDR3 length is 11 residues. The V gene lost 6 bases and the J gene lost 6 bases, with 8 bases spanning the gap. Per germline, CDR1 SEHNR and CDR2 FQNEAQ (reference sequence).

The rearrangement joins TRBV7-9 to TRBJ1-1, with D unclear. The sequence was obtained from a human donor with aplastic anemia. The specimen was sorted CD4+, CD8+, or CD8+CD57+ T cells (not recorded which) from PBMCs. The CDR3, as DNA: TGTGCCAGCAGACCGTCCGCTGAAGCTTTCTTT. Its translation is CASRPSAEAFF.